The present T cell receptor beta chain was sequenced within a study of T-cell reconstitution after alpha-beta-depleted transplantation in children. Germline V gene lookup returns CDR1 SQVTM and CDR2 ANQGSEA. Trimming stripped 4 bases from V and 2 bases from J, with 14 bases between. The CDR3 loop spans 14 amino acids. Notes on the study in general: One year post-transplant, T-cell counts and diversity were largely derived from T cells produced anew.

This clonotype has just a few counts. The antigen is unknown. During its preparation, the TCRbeta library received unique molecular identifiers. TCRdb reprocessed the PCR reads via MiXCR and lists one record per CDR3 protein. The data contain around 200,000 distinct CDR3 sequences, around a sixth of them singletons. The chain recombines TRBV29-1 with TRBJ2-5; perhaps TRBD1 as D (7 bases). The material sequenced was PBMCs, mostly from graft donor cells, taken 360 days after TCRalphabeta/CD19-depleted stem cell transplant. This receptor was identified in a male patient aged 2 to 10 who had a stem cell transplant for acute lymphoblastic leukemia, so the T cells may come from the graft donor. DNA for the CDR3: TGCAGCGTTGTGCCGGCAGGGGGGCAAGAGACCCAGTACTTC. It is translated as CSVVPAGGQETQYF. Full variable domain (rest looked up from reference TRBV29-1 and TRBJ2-5): SAVISQKPSRDICQRGTSLTIQCQVDSQVTMMFWYRQQPGQSLTLIATANQGSEATYESGFVIDKFPISRPNLTFSTLTVSNMSPEDSSIYLCSVVPAGGQETQYFGPGTRLLVL.